Listed below are T cell receptor beta chains from one sample, sequenced in a study of human T cells and chemical hapten exposure. TCRdb analysed the RACE reads with MiXCR anew, one entry per CDR3 protein. In the table there are roughly 96,000 distinct CDR3 sequences, about 9.3% of which are singletons. This sample comprised whole blood, obtained in connection with sensitization to the hapten diphenylcyclopropenone (DPC). The receptors were gathered from a woman between 40 and 55 years old with alopecia areata. Some clones in this sample may be carry-over from other donors' samples. Both conserved end residues are part of each CDR3. Where a row states a size, it is once, few, many or the class of an expanded clone; other rows omit it.

j_call,clone_size,v_call,cdr3_aa
TRBJ2-1,-,TRBV11-3,CASSLRTGTSHNEQFF
TRBJ2-7,few,TRBV7-8,CASSAGQGAGGYEQYF
TRBJ2-2,few,TRBV2,CASSGTSGDTGELFF
TRBJ2-5,few,TRBV12-3/TRBV12-4,CASSYRGGETQYF
TRBJ2-7,few,TRBV19,CASSLQWRTTYEQYF
TRBJ2-3,few,TRBV28,CASSPRSSGRPVGTDTQYF
TRBJ1-2,few,TRBV18,CASSPPASRINYGYTF
TRBJ2-3,many,TRBV6-4,CASSSGESGRSTDTQYF
TRBJ2-3,many,TRBV20-1,CSASVRDSYTDTQYF
TRBJ1-5,few,TRBV20-1,CSARLSSNQPQHF
TRBJ2-2,few,TRBV28,CASMTGIGELFF
TRBJ2-2,-,TRBV5-1,CASTELAGSTGELFF
TRBJ2-2,-,TRBV19,CASALFGTVATGELFF
TRBJ2-1,many,TRBV12-3/TRBV12-4,CASSSGTRILGLVF
TRBJ2-7,-,TRBV7-9,CASSLALGGNEQYF
TRBJ2-7,many,TRBV20-1,CSATNRVSYEQYF
TRBJ1-1,many,TRBV6-2/TRBV6-3,CARSLRRRQNTEAFF
TRBJ2-5,-,TRBV5-4,CASSLFGRGAETQYF
TRBJ2-1,-,TRBV4-1,CASSQESSTGSGSYNEQFF
TRBJ1-5,many,TRBV6-1,CASSDSRQLNQPQHF
TRBJ2-2,-,TRBV29-1,CSVSSGSYTGELFF
TRBJ1-1,-,TRBV28,CASYRGLETEAFF
TRBJ2-3,many,TRBV24-1,CATSRTADTQYF
TRBJ1-4,few,TRBV18,CASSPTGMGEKLFF
TRBJ2-2,-,TRBV27,CASSLLLAGGGELFF
TRBJ2-5,-,TRBV28,CASSPSFGAETQYF
TRBJ2-7,few,TRBV28,CVSEDRVYEQYF
TRBJ2-7,many,TRBV7-2,CASSLARQGAYEQYF
TRBJ1-4,many,TRBV3-1,CASSSGWGSANEKLFF
TRBJ1-2,-,TRBV9,CASSSHPGGEGGYTF
TRBJ1-2,few,TRBV12-3/TRBV12-4,CASSFLEGLSYGYTF
TRBJ2-7,-,TRBV28,CASSSAGTGPREQYF
TRBJ2-1,few,TRBV11-2,CASSLYTTSGAYNEQFF
TRBJ1-5,-,TRBV3-1,CASRGTGNQPQHF
TRBJ2-1,few,TRBV18,CASSPSHNEQFF
TRBJ2-5,-,TRBV7-6,CASSLEAGTSGKETQYF
TRBJ2-5,many,TRBV5-6,CASSQGQNTQETQYF
TRBJ1-2,many,TRBV2,CASSERGDYGYTF
TRBJ1-5,-,TRBV20-1,CSARVPNQPQHF